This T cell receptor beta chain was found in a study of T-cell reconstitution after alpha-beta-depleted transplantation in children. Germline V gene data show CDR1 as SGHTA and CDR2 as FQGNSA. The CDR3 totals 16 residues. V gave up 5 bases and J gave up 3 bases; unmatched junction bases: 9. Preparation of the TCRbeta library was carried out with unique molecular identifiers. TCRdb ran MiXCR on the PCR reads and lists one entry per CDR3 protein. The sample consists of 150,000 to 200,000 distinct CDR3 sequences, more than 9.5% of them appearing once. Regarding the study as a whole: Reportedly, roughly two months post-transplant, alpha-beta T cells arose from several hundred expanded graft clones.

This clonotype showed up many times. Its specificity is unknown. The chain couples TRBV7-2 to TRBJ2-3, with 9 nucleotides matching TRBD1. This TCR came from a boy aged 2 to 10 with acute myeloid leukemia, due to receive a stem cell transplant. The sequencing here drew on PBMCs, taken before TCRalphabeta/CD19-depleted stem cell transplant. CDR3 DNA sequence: TGTGCCAGCAGCCCAGAGACAGGGGGTGGGACAGATACGCAGTATTTT. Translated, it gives CASSPETGGGTDTQYF.